This paragraph covers one T cell receptor (beta chain) sequence. The sample originates from a study of blood T cell repertoires in COVID-19. Profiled with immunoSEQ multiplex PCR; TCRdb holds only in-frame clones, not every one. The table lists roughly 230,000 clones, over 75% of them singletons, with 7.5% to 9% in the top ten. Germline V lookup: CDR1 SQVTM, CDR2 ANQGSEA. The CDR3 totals 19 residues. Germline trimming cut 3 bases from V and 4 bases from J; bases unmatched to any gene: 23. Sequencing input: peripheral blood. This TCR derives from a woman older than 75 with acute or convalescent COVID-19. J is TRBJ2-5 and V is TRBV29-1; TRBD1 aligns across 7 bases. CDR3 nucleotides: TGCAGCGTTGATCGAATTCTGGGGGTGGGACAGCCCAGGCGAGAGACCCAGTACTTC. This translates into CSVDRILGVGQPRRETQYF.